The 25 T cell receptor beta chains given below trace back to one sample, sequenced in a study of blood T cells in healthy people across ages. With a J-beta primer mix and a sample-barcoded 5' primer, a second PCR ran 7 to 11 cycles. TCRdb used MiXCR to reprocess the 5' RACE reads, holding one entry per CDR3 protein. Counted here are over 450,000 distinct CDR3 sequences, less than 25% occurring once; the ten biggest clones make up under 9%. Another study also made use of these data, one on T cells of mothers and their children.

Input material: blood. These receptors all come from a boy between 10 and 17 years old in good health.

This clonotype was detected only a few times. This chain links TRBV6-1 with TRBJ2-1; TRBD1 might be the D (6 bases). This CDR3 is 14 amino acids long. Germline CDR1 reads MNHNS; CDR2 reads SASEGT. V lost 7 bases and J lost 0, with 10 bases in between. This CDR3 reads CASNTGYSYNEQFF. CDR3 in DNA: TGTGCCAGCAATACAGGGTACTCCTACAATGAGCAGTTCTTC.

This clonotype was counted at least ten times. Germline and junction disagree at one end, which may indicate a read error. The chain carries TRBV7-7 and TRBJ2-3, with D possibly matching TRBD2 (5 bases). The germline V gene encodes CDR1 SSHAT and CDR2 FNYEAQ (reference sequence). The CDR3 consists of 15 residues. The DNA of the CDR3 is TGTGCTAGCAGCTTAGGCGGGTTTAGCACAGATACGCAGTATTTT. It translates to CASSLGGFSTDTQYF.

This clonotype was counted only a few times. The chain has TRBV4-1 and TRBJ1-5; TRBD1 matches at 10 bases. CDR1 and CDR2 (germline): MGHRA, YSYEKL. CDR3 length: 15 amino acids. Trimming removed 6 bases from V and 1 base from J; junction bases left unmatched: 3. DNA of the CDR3: TGCGCCAGCAGGCAGGGACAGGGGAGCAATCAGCCCCAGCATTTT. Amino acids: CASRQGQGSNQPQHF.

The V and J genes are TRBV7-2 and TRBJ2-7; D not resolved. Trimming shortened V by 5 bases and J by 1 base, and 15 bases separated the two germline ends. This CDR3 spans 15 amino acids. Germline CDR1 SGHTA, CDR2 FQGNSA. The CDR3 region has the DNA TGTGCCAGCAGCCCCCGAAGTAGGGTGTCCTACGAGCAGTACTTC. The encoded protein is CASSPRSRVSYEQYF. The complete variable domain, with remaining parts taken from reference TRBV7-2 and TRBJ2-7, reads GAGVSQSPSNKVTEKGKDVELRCDPISGHTALYWYRQSLGQGLEFLIYFQGNSAPDKSGLPSDRFSAERTGGSVSTLTIQRTQQEDSAVYLCASSPRSRVSYEQYFGPGTRLTVT.

The V call is TRBV3-1, the J call TRBJ1-5, with D hard to call. V was trimmed by 0 bases and J by 7 bases, leaving 16 bases between them. Looked up from germline, CDR1 is LGHDT and CDR2 is YNNKEL (reference sequence). There are 16 residues in the CDR3. CDR3 residues: CASSQDQIGSRQPQHF. In DNA, the CDR3 is TGTGCCAGCAGCCAAGATCAAATAGGGTCACGCCAGCCCCAGCATTTT.

The gene calls are TRBV3-1 and TRBJ2-1, with D maybe TRBD1 (6 bases). In germline, CDR1 is LGHDT, CDR2 YNNKEL (reference sequence). CDR3 length equals 16 residues. With 0 bases removed from V and 2 bases from J, the gap between germline ends came to 11 bases. The CDR3 coding sequence is TGTGCCAGCAGCCAAGATTCAGGGGAGCCCTACAATGAGCAGTTCTTC. Translation gives CASSQDSGEPYNEQFF.

V and J are TRBV5-1 and TRBJ2-5; 14 positions agree with TRBD2. The end of the DNA is better explained by TRBJ2-7, so the J call may be wrong. The length of the CDR3 is 18 residues. Germline CDR1 SGHRS, CDR2 YFSETQ. This CDR3 reads CASSSQTSGGATHYEQYF. In DNA form, the CDR3 reads TGCGCCAGCAGCTCCCAGACTAGCGGGGGGGCAACCCATTACGAGCAGTACTTC.

V usage is TRBV3-1 and J usage is TRBJ2-5; D is ambiguous. Germline CDR1 is LGHDT and CDR2 is YNNKEL (reference sequence). The CDR3 totals 17 residues. Trimming shortened V by 0 bases and J by 11 bases, and 25 bases separated the two germline ends. The CDR3 protein is CASSQDVVSGTAIRQYF. The CDR3 coding sequence is TGTGCCAGCAGCCAAGATGTAGTTTCAGGTACAGCCATCAGGCAGTACTTC.

CDR3 sequence: CASSQGFRAGPTSTDTQYF. The CDR3 nucleotides read TGCGCCAGCAGCCAAGGATTTCGGGCGGGACCGACTAGCACAGATACGCAGTATTTT. V gene TRBV4-3 combines with J gene TRBJ2-3, with a tentative D call TRBD2 (6 bases). V gave up 1 base and J gave up 0 bases, with 20 bases separating them. There are 19 residues in the CDR3. Germline V gene lookup returns CDR1 LGHNA and CDR2 YSLEER.

The chain carries TRBV7-2 and TRBJ2-4, with 7 bases aligning to TRBD1. The V and J ends lost 4 bases and 2 bases, in that order; junction bases with no gene match: 5. Germline V lookup: CDR1 SGHTA, CDR2 FQGNSA. The CDR3 is 15 residues long. The chain's CDR3 is CASSSHRGTKNIQYF. The CDR3 DNA sequence: TGTGCCAGCAGCTCCCACAGGGGTACCAAAAACATTCAGTACTTC.

This rearrangement joins TRBV7-9 to TRBJ1-3; 10 nucleotides line up with TRBD1. Trimming cost V 5 bases and J 0 bases; bases outside gene matches: 4. The CDR3 has 16 residues. Germline V gives CDR1 SEHNR, CDR2 FQNEAQ (reference sequence). The CDR3 DNA follows: TGTGCCAGCAGCCCACGACAGGGGGCCTCTGGAAACACCATATATTTT. As protein: CASSPRQGASGNTIYF.

This clonotype was detected a few times. This chain joins TRBV28 and TRBJ2-3, with 11 positions matching TRBD2. CDR1 and CDR2 from the germline V gene are MDHEN and SYDVKM. CDR3 length: 14 residues. The junction had 9 bases not matched to a gene; V was cut back by 10 bases and J by 6 bases. CDR3 loop: CATGTSGAGDTQYF. CDR3 coding DNA: TGTGCCACCGGGACTAGCGGAGCTGGGGATACGCAGTATTTT.

This clonotype was seen only a few times. The gene calls are TRBV28 and TRBJ2-1; the D gene could be TRBD1 or TRBD2 (6 bases each). Looked up from germline, CDR1 is MDHEN and CDR2 is SYDVKM. This CDR3 region has 15 residues. Deletions cut 7 bases from V and 2 bases from J, with 15 bases between. The DNA for the CDR3 is TGTGCCAGCATCCTAGGGGGGAGCCCCTACAATGAGCAGTTCTTC. Translating gives CASILGGSPYNEQFF.

This clonotype was detected only a few times. The genes are TRBV5-1 and TRBJ1-5; possible D gene TRBD1, 6 bases. CDR1 SGHRS and CDR2 YFSETQ come from the germline V gene. This CDR3 is built from 14 residues. V was trimmed by 6 bases and J by 10 bases, leaving 20 bases between them. CDR3 nucleotides: TGCGCCAGCACCCCAGGAGGGGGAAGAGTACCCCAGCATTTT. Translated: CASTPGGGRVPQHF.

This chain connects TRBV6-6 to TRBJ2-1, with 7 bases fitting TRBD2. The trim removed 8 bases at V and 8 bases at J, leaving 6 bases unmatched. This CDR3 region has 12 residues. The germline V gene has CDR1 MNHNY and CDR2 SVGAGI (reference sequence). DNA of the CDR3: TGTGCCAGCGGGAGGGCCACCGATGAGCAGTTCTTC. It codes for CASGRATDEQFF.

This clonotype was counted between two and nine times. The CDR3 bases are TGTGCCATCAGTGAGTCGCTGGGGGAAAAGGCCTACGAGCAGTACTTC. Its translation: CAISESLGEKAYEQYF. The rearrangement uses TRBV10-3 and TRBJ2-7, with D perhaps assigned TRBD1 or TRBD2 (5 bases each). The germline CDR1 and CDR2 sequences are ENHRY and SYGVKD. The V end lost 0 bases, the J end lost 2 bases, and 14 bases lay between the germline ends. The CDR3 runs 16 residues.

V usage is TRBV25-1 and J usage is TRBJ2-7; tentatively, D is TRBD2 (6 bases). V was trimmed by 3 bases and J by 3 bases, leaving 15 bases between them. This CDR3 is built from 15 residues. Germline V gives CDR1 MGHDK, CDR2 SYGVNS. CDR3 in DNA: TGTGCCAGCAGTGATTATCCAGCGGGCCACTACGAGCAGTACTTC. This sequence encodes CASSDYPAGHYEQYF.

This clonotype turned up a few times. This chain joins TRBV29-1 and TRBJ2-7; TRBD2 matches at 14 bases. The CDR3 contains 15 residues. CDR1 is SQVTM, CDR2 ANQGSEA, per germline. V was pared by 1 base and J by 5 bases, with 4 bases of the junction left unmatched. CDR3 residues: CSVEGGTSGSHEQYF. The CDR3 bases are TGCAGCGTTGAAGGTGGGACTAGCGGGAGTCACGAGCAGTACTTC.

On this clonotype itself: The junction departs from the called germline gene at one end, perhaps through a read error. This chain links TRBV10-3 with TRBJ2-3, with 9 bases matching TRBD1. The CDR3 totals 15 residues. Looked up from germline, CDR1 is ENHRY and CDR2 is SYGVKD. In nucleotides, the CDR3 is TGTGCCATCAAAATTGGACAGGGGAACACAAATACGCAGTATTTT. This translates into CAIKIGQGNTNTQYF.

The chain is built from TRBV20-1 and TRBJ1-4; the D gene is possibly TRBD1 (6 bases). Germline V lookup: CDR1 DFQATT, CDR2 SNEGSKA (reference sequence). The CDR3 length is 15 residues. Trimming removed 0 bases from V and 3 bases from J, with 11 bases in between. CDR3: CSAREGARANEKLFF. The CDR3 region has the DNA TGCAGTGCTAGAGAGGGGGCCCGGGCTAATGAAAAACTGTTTTTT.

Only a few counts were recorded for this clonotype. The V gene is TRBV28, the J gene TRBJ2-5; D uncertain. Trimming left V 5 bases short and J 1 base short, with 20 bases between. This CDR3 spans 17 amino acids. Germline V CDR1 and CDR2: MDHEN, SYDVKM. The CDR3: CASSLGQLPLTQETQYF. The CDR3 bases are TGTGCCAGCAGTCTAGGCCAACTGCCCCTGACCCAAGAGACCCAGTACTTC.

The chain combines TRBV10-3 with TRBJ1-2, with a possible D match to TRBD1 (5 bases). Trimming stripped 3 bases from V and 5 bases from J, with 13 bases between. In germline, CDR1 is ENHRY, CDR2 SYGVKD. The CDR3 has 14 residues. CDR3 loop: CAISDPGRVYGYTF. The CDR3 nucleotides are TGTGCCATCAGTGATCCGGGACGGGTTTATGGCTACACCTTC.

This clonotype was found a few times. The genes are TRBV28 and TRBJ2-5, with unresolved D. The tail of the sequence fits TRBJ2-7 better, so the J call may be wrong. CDR1 is MDHEN and CDR2 is SYDVKM in the germline V gene. The CDR3 is 15 amino acids. CDR3 residues: CASSVPRLVGYEQYF. For the CDR3, the DNA is TGTGCCAGCAGTGTCCCAAGGTTAGTTGGATACGAGCAGTACTTC.

The rearrangement links TRBV4-1 to TRBJ2-6; the D gene is possibly TRBD2 (6 bases). This CDR3 contains 16 residues. Deletions cut 1 base from V and 0 bases from J, with 7 bases between. CDR1 and CDR2 from the germline V gene are MGHRA and YSYEKL. The CDR3 DNA is TGCGCCAGCAGCCAAGGGGGGGTCTCTGGGGCCAACGTCCTGACTTTC. Translated, it gives CASSQGGVSGANVLTF.

This chain joins TRBV5-6 and TRBJ1-6; unclear D gene. V lost 0 bases to trimming and J lost 0 bases, with 7 bases between them. CDR1 and CDR2 from the germline V gene are SGHDT and YYEEEE. The CDR3 has 16 residues. The CDR3 sequence is CASSLGRSSYNSPLHF. The CDR3 DNA reads TGTGCCAGCAGCTTGGGCAGAAGCTCCTATAATTCACCCCTCCACTTT.